In this sample, the clone carrying this T cell receptor beta chain turned up a few times. Its target is unknown. This specimen belongs to a study of vaccination effects on CD4 cells after COVID-19. Study context: Vaccination of participants consisted of two doses of either the BNT162b2 or mRNA-1273 vaccine. General study points: Most post-vaccine spike-reactive clones in convalescents were new, not infection-derived.

CDR1 is SGDLS and CDR2 is YYNGEE in the germline V gene. Trimming took off 2 bases at V and 4 bases at J, with 13 bases between the two ends. The CDR3 is 14 amino acids. Antigen-specific CD4+ T cell clonotypes were called by their expansion after viral peptide-pool culture in ViraFEST. Following 10 days of culture, CD4+ T cells were isolated. A positive SARS-CoV-2 PCR test fell between March and December 2020. Clones were read by immunoSEQ multiplex PCR, and TCRdb kept only the in-frame ones, dropping some. The sample includes roughly 27,000 clones, roughly two thirds seen only once; the top ten take less than 20%.

This chain joins TRBV9 and TRBJ2-7; a possible D gene is TRBD1 (6 bases). Here the sequenced sample was CD4+ T cells from PBMCs cultured with SARS-CoV-2 spike peptides, taken before COVID-19 vaccination. This TCR came from a human donor who had a prior SARS-CoV-2 infection. The CDR3 coding sequence is TGTGCCAGCAGCGTTCAGACAGGATCGTACGAGCAGTACTTC. Translating gives CASSVQTGSYEQYF.